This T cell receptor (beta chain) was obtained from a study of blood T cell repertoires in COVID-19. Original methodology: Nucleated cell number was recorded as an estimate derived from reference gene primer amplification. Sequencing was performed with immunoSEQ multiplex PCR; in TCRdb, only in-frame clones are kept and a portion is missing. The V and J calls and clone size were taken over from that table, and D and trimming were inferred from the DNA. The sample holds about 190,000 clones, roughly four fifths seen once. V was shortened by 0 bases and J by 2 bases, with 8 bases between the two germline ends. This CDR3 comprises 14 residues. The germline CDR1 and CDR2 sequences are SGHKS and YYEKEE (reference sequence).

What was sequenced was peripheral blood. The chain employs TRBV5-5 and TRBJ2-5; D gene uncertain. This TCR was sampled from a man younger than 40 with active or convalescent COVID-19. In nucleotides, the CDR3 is TGTGCCAGCAGCTTGGCCGCCGGGCAAGAGACCCAGTACTTC. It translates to CASSLAAGQETQYF.